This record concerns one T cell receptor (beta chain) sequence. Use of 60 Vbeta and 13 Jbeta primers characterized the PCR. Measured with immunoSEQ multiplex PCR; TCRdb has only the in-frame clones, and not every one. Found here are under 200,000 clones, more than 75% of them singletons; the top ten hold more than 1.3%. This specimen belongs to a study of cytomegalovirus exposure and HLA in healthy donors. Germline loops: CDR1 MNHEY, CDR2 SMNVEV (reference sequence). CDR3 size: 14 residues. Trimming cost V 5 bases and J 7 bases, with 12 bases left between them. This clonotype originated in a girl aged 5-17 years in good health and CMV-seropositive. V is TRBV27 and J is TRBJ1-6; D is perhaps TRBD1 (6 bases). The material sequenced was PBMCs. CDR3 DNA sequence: TGTGCCAGCAGTATTACAGGGTACAATTCACCCCTCCACTTT. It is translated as CASSITGYNSPLHF.